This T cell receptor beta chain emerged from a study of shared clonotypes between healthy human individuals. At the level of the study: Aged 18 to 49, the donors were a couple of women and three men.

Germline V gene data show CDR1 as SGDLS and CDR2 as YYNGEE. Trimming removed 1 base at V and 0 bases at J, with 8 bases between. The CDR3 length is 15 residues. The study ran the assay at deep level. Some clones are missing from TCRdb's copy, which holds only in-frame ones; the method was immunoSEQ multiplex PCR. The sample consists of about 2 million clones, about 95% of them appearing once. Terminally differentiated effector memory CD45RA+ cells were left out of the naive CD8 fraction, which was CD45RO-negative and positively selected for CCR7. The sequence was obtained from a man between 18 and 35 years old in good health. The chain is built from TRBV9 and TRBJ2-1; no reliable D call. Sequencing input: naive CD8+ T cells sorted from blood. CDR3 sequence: CASSVYASSYNEQFF. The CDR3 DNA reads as TGTGCCAGCAGCGTATACGCAAGCTCCTACAATGAGCAGTTCTTC.